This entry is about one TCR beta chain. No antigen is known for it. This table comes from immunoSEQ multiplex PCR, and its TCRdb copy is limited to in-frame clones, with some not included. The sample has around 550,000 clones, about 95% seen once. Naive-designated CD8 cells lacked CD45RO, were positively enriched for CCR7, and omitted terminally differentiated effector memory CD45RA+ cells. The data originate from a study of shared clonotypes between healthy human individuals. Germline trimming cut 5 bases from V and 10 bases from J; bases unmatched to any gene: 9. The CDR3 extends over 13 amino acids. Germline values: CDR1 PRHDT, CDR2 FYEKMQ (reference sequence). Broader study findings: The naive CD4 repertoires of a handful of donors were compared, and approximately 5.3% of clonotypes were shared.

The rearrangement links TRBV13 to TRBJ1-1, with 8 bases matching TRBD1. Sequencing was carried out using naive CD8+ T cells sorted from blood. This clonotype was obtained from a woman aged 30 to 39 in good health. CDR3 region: CASSPGQGLGAFF. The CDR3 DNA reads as TGTGCCAGCAGCCCCGGACAGGGTTTAGGAGCTTTCTTT. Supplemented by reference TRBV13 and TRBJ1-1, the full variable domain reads AAGVIQSPRHLIKEKRETATLKCYPIPRHDTVYWYQQGPGQDPQFLISFYEKMQSDKGSIPDRFSAQQFSDYHSELNMSSLELGDSALYFCASSPGQGLGAFFGQGTRLTVV.